This T cell receptor (beta chain) was identified in a study of blood T cell repertoires in COVID-19. Study as a whole: Sites across the United States, Italy and Spain contributed samples from acute and convalescent COVID-19. Nucleic acid was either cDNA or gDNA, and it came from T cells, B-cell-depleted T cells, or PBMCs.

The CDR3 totals 15 residues. Per germline, CDR1 LGHDT and CDR2 YNNKEL (reference sequence). Trimming took 3 bases from V and 2 from J, leaving 10 bases between them. The authors' processing: Estimation of nucleated cell counts relied on the amplification of reference gene primers. Here immunoSEQ multiplex PCR was the method, and the copy in TCRdb shows in-frame clones only, minus some. V and J calls and clone size are those listed in that table; D and trimming were worked out from the DNA. The table records about 160,000 clones, 80% to 90% of them present only once. Sequencing was carried out using peripheral blood. The chain combines TRBV3-1 (or the pseudogene TRBV3-2) with TRBJ1-4; D not resolved. The receptor was derived from an older man with acute or convalescent COVID-19. The DNA of the CDR3 is TGTGCCAGCAGCCAGGGAGTCGCGACTAATGAAAAACTGTTTTTT. Its translation is CASSQGVATNEKLFF.